This section outlines one T cell receptor (beta chain) sequence together with its context. What it recognizes is unknown. The table came from immunoSEQ multiplex PCR; TCRdb's copy has only in-frame clones and leaves some out. The table records more than 55,000 clones, roughly 94% of them present only once. These data come from a study of cytomegalovirus exposure and HLA in healthy donors. General study points: The investigators catalogued 164 TCR beta chains as cytomegalovirus-associated. It was reported that the classifier diagnosed cytomegalovirus status with high specificity and sensitivity in both the original and validation cohorts. CMV antigen specificity of a few CMV-associated chains was confirmed in vitro. For most TCR sequences rarity was the rule, although some public TCRs occurred in many donors.

The TCR originated in a woman aged 18-35 years in good health and CMV-seronegative. The sequenced sample consisted of PBMCs.

The DNA for the CDR3 is TGCGCCAGCAGCCCACTAGCGGTATCTTATACGCAGTATTTT. It yields the protein CASSPLAVSYTQYF. The V call is TRBV4-1, the J call TRBJ2-3; 8 bases fit TRBD2. Germline loops: CDR1 MGHRA, CDR2 YSYEKL. V was pared by 4 bases and J by 7 bases, with 7 bases of the junction left unmatched. The CDR3 runs 14 residues.